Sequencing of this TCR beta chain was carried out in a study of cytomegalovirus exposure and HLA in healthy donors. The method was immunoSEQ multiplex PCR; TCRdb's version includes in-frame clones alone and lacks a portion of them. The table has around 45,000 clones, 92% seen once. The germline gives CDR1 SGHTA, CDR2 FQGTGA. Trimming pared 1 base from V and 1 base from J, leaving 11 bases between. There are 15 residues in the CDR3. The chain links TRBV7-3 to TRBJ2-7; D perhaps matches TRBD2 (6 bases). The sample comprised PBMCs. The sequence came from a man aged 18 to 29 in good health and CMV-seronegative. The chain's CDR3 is CASSLNRERSYEQYF. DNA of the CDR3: TGTGCCAGCAGCTTAAATCGGGAGAGATCCTACGAGCAGTACTTC.